This is a list of T cell receptor beta chains from one sample in a study of OX40 agonist ivuxolimab in advanced cancers. Sequencing was performed with immunoSEQ multiplex PCR; in TCRdb, only in-frame clones are kept and a portion is missing. The repertoire consists of under 50,000 clones, with about 80% occurring once and the leading ten covering over 7.5%. Source: CD4+ or CD8+ T cells sorted from blood, taken in a trial of the OX40 agonist ivuxolimab. These receptors originate from an adult with an advanced solid tumor such as melanoma, head and neck, liver or kidney cancer. Each CDR3 is given with its conserved first and last residue. Fields, in order: D gene, V gene, J gene, clone size, CDR3 DNA, CDR3 protein. The D gene is left open where the match is weak. Part of the rows lack a size; the others show once, few, many or a class for expanded clones.

.	TRBV11-3	TRBJ2-7	medium-sized	TGTGCCAGCAGCCCCGGGAGAGCCCCCTACGAGCAGTACTTC	CASSPGRAPYEQYF
.	TRBV2	TRBJ1-5	.	TGTGCCAGCAGTGAAAAAGGGGGTCAGCCCCAGCATTTT	CASSEKGGQPQHF
TRBD2	TRBV19	TRBJ2-7	.	TGTGCCAGTAGCCCAGGGACTACCACCTACGAGCAGTACTTC	CASSPGTTTYEQYF
.	TRBV11-2	TRBJ2-7	once	TGTGCCAGCAGCCAAGGGTCCCGGCTGGGGGAGCAGTACTTC	CASSQGSRLGEQYF
TRBD2	TRBV30	TRBJ2-7	.	TGTGCCTGGAGATCCTCCCTTAGCGGGAGGGGTTCCTACGAGCAGTACTTC	CAWRSSLSGRGSYEQYF
.	TRBV7-2	TRBJ1-1	few	TGTGCCAGCACCATTAGCCCGAACACTGAAGCTTTCTTT	CASTISPNTEAFF
.	TRBV10-3	TRBJ2-1	.	TGTGCCATCAGTGTAGGGGACAATGAGCAGTTCTTC	CAISVGDNEQFF
.	TRBV5-1	TRBJ1-5	once	TGCGCCAGCAGCCTGACACCCGGCGGGAATCAGCCCCAGCATTTT	CASSLTPGGNQPQHF
.	TRBV10-3	TRBJ1-5	.	TGTGCCATCAGTGACAGACCCAATCAGCCCCAGCATTTT	CAISDRPNQPQHF
.	TRBV6-5	TRBJ2-2	.	TGTGCCAGCAGCCCTCGCCTCCGCACCGGGGAGCTGTTTTTT	CASSPRLRTGELFF
.	TRBV7-3	TRBJ2-3	.	TGTGCCAGCAGCTCTATACAGGGCTTTACGCAGTATTTT	CASSSIQGFTQYF
TRBD1	TRBV6-5	TRBJ2-1	.	TGTGCCAGCAGTGGGGACAGAGCTGCCTACAATGAGCAGTTCTTC	CASSGDRAAYNEQFF
.	TRBV18	TRBJ1-1	.	TGTGCCAGCTCACAGGGGGGGGGCGCGAGGCACGCTGAAGCTTTCTTT	CASSQGGGARHAEAFF
.	TRBV19	TRBJ1-1	few	TGTGCCAGTAGGAATCCGGGCGGGGAAAACACTGAAGCTTTCTTT	CASRNPGGENTEAFF
TRBD1	TRBV6-5	TRBJ1-1	.	TGTGCCAGCGGAATTACAGGGGGCGCAGCTGAAGCTTTCTTT	CASGITGGAAEAFF
TRBD2	TRBV5-1	TRBJ2-5	few	TGCGCCAGCAGCGCACAGAGCGGGGGGGATGAGACCCAGTACTTC	CASSAQSGGDETQYF
.	TRBV28	TRBJ2-7	.	TGTGCCAGCAGTTCAGGGGGCCGGGACTATTCATTCCGCGAGCAGTACTTC	CASSSGGRDYSFREQYF
TRBD1	TRBV28	TRBJ1-5	.	TGTGCCAGCAGTCCGGGACAGATATACAATCAGCCCCAGCATTTT	CASSPGQIYNQPQHF
TRBD2	TRBV7-9	TRBJ2-7	.	TGTGCCAGCAGCCGGACTAGCGCGTCCTACGAGCAGTACTTC	CASSRTSASYEQYF
.	TRBV7-8	TRBJ2-2	.	TGTGCCAGCAGCCGACATCAGGGGAACACCGGGGAGCTGTTTTTT	CASSRHQGNTGELFF
.	TRBV30	TRBJ1-5	.	TGTGCCTGGAGCCCGAACTCCGGACCCTATCAGCCCCAGCATTTT	CAWSPNSGPYQPQHF
TRBD1	TRBV6-6	TRBJ2-7	.	TGTGCCAGCAGTTACGGACAGGGGGGCTACGAGCAGTACTTC	CASSYGQGGYEQYF
TRBD1	TRBV5-6	TRBJ2-2	.	TGTGCCAGCAGCTTGGGGGACAGGGCCACCGGGGAGCTGTTTTTT	CASSLGDRATGELFF
.	TRBV12-5	TRBJ2-3	.	TGTGCTAGTGGTTTGTGGCTCAACACAGATACGCAGTATTTT	CASGLWLNTDTQYF
TRBD1	TRBV6-6	TRBJ2-7	.	TGTGCCAGCAGTTACGATGGACAGGCGGTTTGGGAGCAGTACTTC	CASSYDGQAVWEQYF
.	TRBV27	TRBJ2-5	.	TGTGCCAATTCACGCGGAGAGACCCAGTACTTC	CANSRGETQYF
.	TRBV6-1	TRBJ2-7	.	TGTGCCAGCAGTGGAACACCCCGGGGTTCTCACGAGCAGTACTTC	CASSGTPRGSHEQYF
TRBD1	TRBV14	TRBJ2-2	once	TGTGCCAGCAGCCAATTCCCAGGGGGCAGCACCGGGGAGCTGTTTTTT	CASSQFPGGSTGELFF
.	TRBV21-1	TRBJ2-7	.	TGTGCCAGCAGCACTTTTACAGGGCACTCCTACGAGCAGTACTTC	CASSTFTGHSYEQYF
.	TRBV7-2	TRBJ1-4	.	TGTGCCAGCAGCTACAATGAAAAACTGTTTTTT	CASSYNEKLFF
.	TRBV6-1	TRBJ1-5	.	TGTGCCAGCAGTCACAGGGATAGCAATCAGCCCCAGCATTTT	CASSHRDSNQPQHF
.	TRBV7-8	TRBJ2-2	once	TGTGCCAGCAGCGTCCGGGGCCTGAACACCGGGGAGCTGTTTTTT	CASSVRGLNTGELFF
TRBD1	TRBV18	TRBJ2-7	.	TGTGCCAGCTCACCATATGTGGGACAGACGTACGAGCAGTACTTC	CASSPYVGQTYEQYF
.	TRBV7-1	TRBJ1-2	.	TGTGCCAGCAGCTTAACGGAACGTGATGGCTACACCTTC	CASSLTERDGYTF
TRBD2	TRBV29-1	TRBJ2-3	.	TGCAGCGTTGAGACTAGCGGGAGATCAGATACGCAGTATTTT	CSVETSGRSDTQYF
.	TRBV6-1	TRBJ1-5	.	TGTGCCAGCAGGAAGGGGGGAGCCCAGCATTTT	CASRKGGAQHF
.	TRBV6-6	TRBJ1-5	.	TGTGCCAGCAGCCCTCAGAAAGGTAGCAATCAGCCCCAGCATTTT	CASSPQKGSNQPQHF
.	TRBV30	TRBJ2-7	.	TGTGCCTGGGGTCCCGGGACTTCAACCTACGAGCAGTACTTC	CAWGPGTSTYEQYF
.	TRBV21-1	TRBJ2-3	.	TGTGCCAGCAGCAAAGACTGCACAGATACGCAGTATTTT	CASSKDCTDTQYF
.	TRBV5-1	TRBJ2-7	.	TGCGCCAGCAGCTGGGGAGGCTACGAGCAGTACTTC	CASSWGGYEQYF
TRBD1	TRBV19	TRBJ2-7	.	TGTGCCAGTAGCCTGGACAGGGTGAACGAGCAGTACTTC	CASSLDRVNEQYF
.	TRBV7-2	TRBJ1-3	.	TGTGCCAGCAGCCGTATAGGCTGGACTGGAAACACCATATATTTT	CASSRIGWTGNTIYF
.	TRBV7-6	TRBJ1-3	.	TGTGCCAGCAGCCCGGGGCACTCTGGAAACACCATATATTTT	CASSPGHSGNTIYF
.	TRBV28	TRBJ2-6	.	TGTGCCAGCAGTTTATTGGACTCCTCTGGGGCCAACGTCCTGACTTTC	CASSLLDSSGANVLTF
.	TRBV6-6	TRBJ2-5	.	TGTGCCAGCAGTTTTCAGGGGGGGCGAGAGACCCAGTACTTC	CASSFQGGRETQYF
.	TRBV7-2	TRBJ2-6	.	TGTGCCAGCAGCTCTAGGGGTACCTCTGGGGCCAACGTCCTGACTTTC	CASSSRGTSGANVLTF
TRBD2	TRBV4-2	TRBJ2-5	.	TGTGCCAGCAGCCAAGGACTAGCGGGGGGAGAGACCCAGTACTTC	CASSQGLAGGETQYF
TRBD1	TRBV29-1	TRBJ2-4	.	TGCAGCGCCGAGGGGGCGGCGGACATTCAGTACTTC	CSAEGAADIQYF
.	TRBV7-3	TRBJ1-1	.	TGTGCCAGCAGCCTGTGGATGAACACTGAAGCTTTCTTT	CASSLWMNTEAFF
.	TRBV28	TRBJ1-6	.	TGTGCCAGCTCCGATGATCCGACAGGCAGGCCCCTCCACTTT	CASSDDPTGRPLHF
.	TRBV15	TRBJ1-5	.	TGTGCCACCACCCAGGGTGGAGGCGGCAATCAGCCCCAGCATTTT	CATTQGGGGNQPQHF
.	TRBV28	TRBJ1-1	.	TGTGCCAGCAGTCCTCCGACAGAGATTGCTTTCTTT	CASSPPTEIAFF
TRBD1	TRBV6-1	TRBJ2-7	.	TGTGCCAGCAGTGAAGGGGCAGGGGGATTCTACGAGCAGTACTTC	CASSEGAGGFYEQYF
.	TRBV9	TRBJ2-3	.	TGTGCCAGCAGCGTAGAGATAGGCACAGATACGCAGTATTTT	CASSVEIGTDTQYF
.	TRBV19	TRBJ1-6	.	TGTGCCAGTAGCCCCGGACAGTATAATTCACCCCTCCACTTT	CASSPGQYNSPLHF
TRBD1	TRBV2	TRBJ2-5	.	TGTGCCGGCGGGGGACAGGGTATAGCACAAGAGACCCAGTACTTC	CAGGGQGIAQETQYF
TRBD1	TRBV6-5	TRBJ1-1	.	TGTGCCAGCAGCCCAGGGGGCCGGATCACTGAAGCTTTCTTT	CASSPGGRITEAFF
TRBD2	TRBV25-1	TRBJ2-5	.	TGTGCCAGCAGTCGCGGGGGAGCCCAAGAGACCCAGTACTTC	CASSRGGAQETQYF
.	TRBV30	TRBJ2-1	.	TGTGCCTGGGAAGGAGGGAATGAGCAGTTCTTC	CAWEGGNEQFF
.	TRBV28	TRBJ2-7	.	TGTGCCAGCTCCAGGGCAGGGTCTCGCTACGAGCAGTACTTC	CASSRAGSRYEQYF